The rows below give T cell receptor beta chains drawn from one sample of a study of cytomegalovirus exposure and HLA in healthy donors. TCRdb's table, derived via immunoSEQ multiplex PCR, lists solely in-frame clones and lacks some. Counted here are around 150,000 clones, around nine tenths occurring once; the ten biggest clones make up 7.5% to 10%. Sample: PBMCs. The receptors were sampled from a woman younger than 30 in good health and CMV-seropositive. CDR3s include the opening cysteine and the closing phenylalanine or tryptophan. D genes are given only for firm matches. Only some rows state a clone size, as once, few, many or a class for expanded clones.

v_gene	j_gene	abundance	d_gene	CDR3aa	CDR3nt
TRBV27	TRBJ2-7	few	TRBD2	CASQTSASSYEQYF	TGTGCCAGCCAAACTAGCGCTAGCTCCTACGAGCAGTACTTC
TRBV28	TRBJ2-3	-	-	CASSLPGDTQYF	TGTGCCAGCAGTTTACCCGGGGATACGCAGTATTTT
TRBV28	TRBJ1-3	-	-	CASSFSSGDTIYF	TGTGCCAGCAGTTTCTCCTCAGGGGACACCATATATTTT
TRBV28	TRBJ1-2	-	TRBD1	CASSLRIRQGGNQGGYTF	TGTGCCAGCAGTTTAAGGATCCGACAGGGGGGAAATCAGGGTGGCTACACCTTC
TRBV19	TRBJ1-2	-	-	CASSIGRGLNYGYTF	TGTGCCAGTAGTATAGGACGGGGTTTGAACTATGGCTACACCTTC
TRBV5-5	TRBJ2-7	-	-	CASSLVAASSYEQYF	TGTGCCAGCAGCTTGGTGGCCGCCTCTTCCTACGAGCAGTACTTC
TRBV2	TRBJ1-5	-	-	CASSSTYNQPQHF	TGTGCCAGCAGTTCTACCTATAATCAGCCCCAGCATTTT
TRBV27	TRBJ2-7	-	-	CASSDSAYEQYF	TGTGCCAGCAGCGACAGTGCCTACGAGCAGTACTTC
TRBV9	TRBJ2-2	-	-	CASSPDRRPNTGELFF	TGTGCCAGCAGCCCCGACAGGAGACCGAACACCGGGGAGCTGTTTTTT
TRBV30	TRBJ1-6	-	-	CAWSVRGNSPLHF	TGTGCCTGGAGTGTAAGAGGAAATTCACCCCTCCACTTT
TRBV28	TRBJ2-7	-	TRBD1	CASSLSSTGSDYEQYF	TGTGCCAGCAGTTTAAGCTCGACAGGGAGTGACTACGAGCAGTACTTC
TRBV4-3	TRBJ1-4	-	-	CASSQGGGLNEKLFF	TGCGCCAGCAGCCAAGGAGGGGGTCTAAATGAAAAACTGTTTTTT
TRBV6-1	TRBJ2-3	-	-	CASSEEGGGGTQYF	TGTGCCAGCAGTGAGGAGGGAGGGGGGGGCACGCAGTATTTT
TRBV20-1	TRBJ1-2	few	TRBD1	CSASGQEGYTF	TGCAGTGCTTCAGGACAGGAAGGCTACACCTTC
TRBV30	TRBJ2-3	-	TRBD1	CAGTQGLGADTQYF	TGTGCCGGGACACAGGGGCTTGGAGCAGATACGCAGTATTTT
TRBV7-2	TRBJ1-1	-	TRBD1	CASSTTPGGWTEAFF	TGTGCCAGCAGTACGACGCCAGGGGGCTGGACTGAAGCTTTCTTT
TRBV5-1	TRBJ2-3	-	TRBD2	CASSRGTRVTDTQYF	TGCGCCAGCTCGCGCGGGACTAGGGTCACAGATACGCAGTATTTT
TRBV27	TRBJ1-2	-	-	CASSLYIGRAYGYTF	TGTGCCAGCAGTTTATATATCGGGAGGGCCTATGGCTACACCTTC
TRBV7-2	TRBJ1-4	once	-	CASSLGQTNEKLFF	TGTGCCAGCAGCCTCGGACAGACGAATGAAAAACTGTTTTTT
TRBV7-9	TRBJ1-1	-	-	CASSRTVNTEAFF	TGTGCCAGCAGCAGGACAGTTAACACTGAAGCTTTCTTT
TRBV4-3	TRBJ1-2	many	-	CASSREGRDLGYTF	TGCGCCAGCAGCCGAGAAGGCAGGGATCTCGGCTACACCTTC
TRBV28	TRBJ1-2	-	-	CASSLRGQYDTF	TGTGCCAGCAGTTTACGAGGGCAGTACGACACCTTC
TRBV29-1	TRBJ2-1	-	-	CSVDIRGWGERNEQFF	TGCAGCGTTGATATCCGGGGTTGGGGGGAGCGGAATGAGCAGTTCTTC
TRBV28	TRBJ2-7	once	-	CASSLGGLRGNEQYF	TGTGCCAGCAGTTTAGGAGGCCTCCGGGGAAACGAGCAGTACTTC
TRBV5-4	TRBJ2-7	-	TRBD1	CASSTGQGRNEQYF	TGTGCCAGCAGCACCGGACAGGGTCGGAACGAGCAGTACTTC
TRBV5-4	TRBJ1-1	-	-	CASSFPPGNTEAFF	TGTGCCAGCAGCTTTCCTCCAGGGAACACTGAAGCTTTCTTT
TRBV23-1	TRBJ1-4	-	-	CASSHPGERREKLFF	TGCGCCAGCAGTCATCCAGGGGAGAGACGGGAAAAACTGTTTTTT
TRBV30	TRBJ1-1	-	-	CAWGIRGPQGAFF	TGTGCCTGGGGGATCAGGGGACCCCAGGGAGCTTTCTTT
TRBV7-2	TRBJ1-1	-	-	CASSLRARQVSNTEAFF	TGTGCCAGCAGTTTAAGGGCCCGACAGGTTTCGAACACTGAAGCTTTCTTT
TRBV28	TRBJ2-7	-	TRBD2	CASSATSGGHEQYF	TGTGCCAGCAGTGCCACTAGCGGGGGCCACGAGCAGTACTTC
TRBV10-3	TRBJ2-1	once	TRBD2	CAISDPRVTAGAYNEQFF	TGTGCCATCAGTGACCCTCGTGTTACGGCGGGAGCGTACAATGAGCAGTTCTTC
TRBV6-5	TRBJ2-7	once	-	CASSYYGSSYEQYF	TGTGCCAGCAGTTACTACGGGAGCTCCTACGAGCAGTACTTC
TRBV4-3	TRBJ2-7	-	-	CASSQQEAYEQYF	TGCGCCAGCAGCCAACAGGAGGCCTACGAGCAGTACTTC
TRBV2	TRBJ2-7	-	TRBD2	CASSGEAGAPGEQYF	TGTGCCAGCAGTGGTGAAGCGGGGGCACCGGGAGAGCAGTACTTC
TRBV19	TRBJ2-1	-	TRBD2	CASKSSGNEQFF	TGTGCCAGTAAGTCTAGCGGGAATGAGCAGTTCTTC
TRBV18	TRBJ2-1	-	TRBD2	CASSTQGSGGNEQFF	TGTGCCAGCTCGACCCAGGGTAGCGGGGGAAATGAGCAGTTCTTC
TRBV10-3	TRBJ2-6	-	-	CAVKGVAGANVLTF	TGTGCCGTTAAAGGGGTCGCCGGGGCCAACGTCCTGACTTTC
TRBV25-1	TRBJ1-2	-	TRBD1	CASSGDSVYGYTF	TGTGCCAGCAGTGGGGACAGCGTCTATGGCTACACCTTC
TRBV16	TRBJ1-5	-	-	CASSQGENQPQHF	TGTGCCAGCAGCCAAGGGGAGAATCAGCCCCAGCATTTT
TRBV7-9	TRBJ1-2	-	-	CASSQDYYGYTF	TGTGCCAGCAGCCAAGACTATTATGGCTACACCTTC
TRBV29-1	TRBJ2-1	-	TRBD1	CSGGTGEGNEQFF	TGCAGCGGTGGGACAGGGGAGGGCAATGAGCAGTTCTTC
TRBV27	TRBJ2-7	-	TRBD2	CASSRSPSGAYEQYF	TGTGCCAGCAGTCGGTCCCCTAGCGGAGCCTACGAGCAGTACTTC
TRBV10-3	TRBJ2-1	-	-	CAISESILLSGNEQFF	TGTGCCATCAGTGAGTCGATTCTGCTCTCAGGGAATGAGCAGTTCTTC
TRBV27	TRBJ2-2	once	-	CASSPTGTRSTGELFF	TGTGCCAGCAGCCCGACGGGGACACGGAGTACCGGGGAGCTGTTTTTT
TRBV19	TRBJ1-5	-	-	CASSKAGWNGQPQHF	TGTGCCAGTAGTAAGGCAGGGTGGAATGGACAGCCCCAGCATTTT
TRBV18	TRBJ2-7	-	TRBD1	CASSPTGVLSYEQYF	TGTGCCAGCTCACCGACAGGGGTCCTCTCCTACGAGCAGTACTTC
TRBV5-1	TRBJ2-1	once	TRBD2	CASSTLAGPYNEQFF	TGCGCCAGCAGCACTTTAGCGGGACCCTACAATGAGCAGTTCTTC
TRBV27	TRBJ2-7	medium-sized	-	CASSGASGGSYEQYF	TGTGCCAGCAGTGGGGCCTCGGGCGGATCTTACGAGCAGTACTTC
TRBV5-5	TRBJ2-7	-	-	CASSLGGGTNYEQYF	TGTGCCAGCAGCTTGGGAGGGGGAACAAACTACGAGCAGTACTTC
TRBV4-2	TRBJ1-2	-	TRBD1	CASSQGTGAEGYTF	TGTGCCAGCAGCCAGGGGACAGGGGCAGAAGGCTACACCTTC
TRBV7-6	TRBJ1-4	-	-	CASSLWQGTTNEKLFF	TGTGCCAGCAGCTTATGGCAGGGTACAACTAATGAAAAACTGTTTTTT
TRBV30	TRBJ1-2	-	-	CAWREGGGGYTF	TGTGCCTGGAGAGAGGGAGGAGGGGGCTACACCTTC
TRBV7-2	TRBJ2-7	-	TRBD2	CASSLAGAGGDEQYF	TGTGCCAGCAGCTTAGCAGGGGCGGGAGGGGACGAGCAGTACTTC
TRBV29-1	TRBJ1-1	-	-	CSVGQSSSPDTEAFF	TGCAGCGTTGGACAGTCCTCGTCTCCTGACACTGAAGCTTTCTTT
TRBV7-8	TRBJ2-7	-	-	CASSLGQYSYEQYF	TGTGCCAGCAGCTTAGGACAGTACTCCTACGAGCAGTACTTC